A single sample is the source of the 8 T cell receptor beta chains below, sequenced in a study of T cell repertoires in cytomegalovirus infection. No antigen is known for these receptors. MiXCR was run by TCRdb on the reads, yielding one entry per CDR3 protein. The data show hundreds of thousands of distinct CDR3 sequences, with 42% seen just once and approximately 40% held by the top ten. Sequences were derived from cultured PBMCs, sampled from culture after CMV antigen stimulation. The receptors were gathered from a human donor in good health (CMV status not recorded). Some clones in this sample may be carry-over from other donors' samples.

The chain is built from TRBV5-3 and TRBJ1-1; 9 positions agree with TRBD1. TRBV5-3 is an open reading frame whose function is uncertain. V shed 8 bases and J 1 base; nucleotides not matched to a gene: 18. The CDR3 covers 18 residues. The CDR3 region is CASRVHEQGAPKNTEAFF. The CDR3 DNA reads TGTGCCAGCAGGGTCCACGAACAGGGGGCTCCCAAGAACACTGAAGCTTTCTTT.

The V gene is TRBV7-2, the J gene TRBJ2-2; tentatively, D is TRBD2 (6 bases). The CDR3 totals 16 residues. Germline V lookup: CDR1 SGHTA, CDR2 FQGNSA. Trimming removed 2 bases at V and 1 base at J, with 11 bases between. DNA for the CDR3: TGTGCCAGCAGCTTATTTGGGGGGATGAACACCGGGGAGCTGTTTTTT. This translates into CASSLFGGMNTGELFF.

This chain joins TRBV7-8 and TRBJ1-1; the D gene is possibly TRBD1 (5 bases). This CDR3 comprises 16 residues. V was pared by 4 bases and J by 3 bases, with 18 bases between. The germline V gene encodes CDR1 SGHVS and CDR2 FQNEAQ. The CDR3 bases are TGTGCCAGCAGCTCCCCGCCGGGGGGGGTTGACACTGAAGCTTTCTTT. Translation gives CASSSPPGGVDTEAFF.

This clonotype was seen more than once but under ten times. The CDR3 DNA is TGTGCCAGCAGCTTCGTCGGTCAGCCCCAGCATTTT. Its protein is CASSFVGQPQHF. The gene calls are TRBV7-2 and TRBJ1-5; D gene ambiguous. Trimming pared 3 bases from V and 6 bases from J, leaving 6 bases between. The CDR3 is made up of 12 amino acids. Germline V gene lookup returns CDR1 SGHTA and CDR2 FQGNSA.

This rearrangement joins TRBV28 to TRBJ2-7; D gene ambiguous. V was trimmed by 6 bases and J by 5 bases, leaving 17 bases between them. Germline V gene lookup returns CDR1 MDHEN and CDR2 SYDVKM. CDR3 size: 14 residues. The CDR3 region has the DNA TGTGCCAGCAGCCCCCCGTTAGGAACCCACGAGCAGTACTTC. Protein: CASSPPLGTHEQYF. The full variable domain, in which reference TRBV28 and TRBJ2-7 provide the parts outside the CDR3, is DVKVTQSSRYLVKRTGEKVFLECVQDMDHENMFWYRQDPGLGLRLIYFSYDVKMKEKGDIPEGYSVSREKKERFSLILESASTNQTSMYLCASSPPLGTHEQYFGPGTRLTVT.

In DNA form, the CDR3 reads TGTGCCAGTAGTGCAACCTGGAGCGGGATGATCCATGAGCAGTTCTTC. Translation: CASSATWSGMIHEQFF. The V call is TRBV19, the J call TRBJ2-1, with 7 positions matching TRBD2. With 5 bases clipped from V and 8 bases from J, the junction kept 15 bases outside the gene matches. Germline values: CDR1 LNHDA, CDR2 SQIVND (reference sequence). This CDR3 is built from 16 residues. The full variable domain, completed using reference TRBV19 and TRBJ2-1, is DGGITQSPKYLFRKEGQNVTLSCEQNLNHDAMYWYRQDPGQGLRLIYYSQIVNDFQKGDIAEGYSVSREKKESFPLTVTSAQKNPTAFYLCASSATWSGMIHEQFFGPGTRLTVL.

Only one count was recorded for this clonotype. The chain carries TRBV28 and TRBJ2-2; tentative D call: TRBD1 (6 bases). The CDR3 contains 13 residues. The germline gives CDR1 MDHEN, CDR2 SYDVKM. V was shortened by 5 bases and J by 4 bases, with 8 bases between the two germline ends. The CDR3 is CASSHRVTGELFF. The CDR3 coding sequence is TGTGCCAGCAGTCACAGGGTCACCGGGGAGCTGTTTTTT.

The CDR3 sequence: CAIQQTTDTQYF. CDR3 nucleotide sequence: TGTGCCATCCAGCAAACCACAGATACGCAGTATTTT. The V and J genes are TRBV6-2 or TRBV6-3 and TRBJ2-3; D not certain. V lost 10 bases, J lost 2 bases, and 10 bases lay in between. Germline-derived CDR1 and CDR2 are MNHEY and SVGEGT. The CDR3 covers 12 residues.